Each of the 20 T cell receptor beta chains below was sequenced from the same sample in a study of cytomegalovirus exposure and HLA in healthy donors (dated by TCRdb to about 2017). The library was generated by the immunoSEQ multiplex PCR assay. A mixture of 60 forward primers for TCR Vbeta segments and 13 reverse primers for TCR Jbeta segments was used in the multiplex PCR. TCRdb's version of the immuneACCESS table is confined to in-frame rearrangements and falls short of the full clone set. An unresolved V gene accounts for under half of the shortfall where checked; the remainder is of unknown origin. The sample profile shows under 200,000 clones; around 87% of them were found once. Approximately 1.1% of the sample is taken by the ten largest. The sample was PBMCs. All receptors derive from a boy aged 2 to 10 in good health and CMV-seronegative.

The rearrangement joins TRBV5-1 to TRBJ2-3; 9 bases fit TRBD2. Unmatched junction bases numbered 8, after V lost 0 bases and J lost 6 bases. This CDR3 contains 16 residues. The germline gives CDR1 SGHRS, CDR2 YFSETQ. The CDR3 spells CASSLGSGRSGDTQYF. For the CDR3, the DNA is TGCGCCAGCAGCTTGGGTAGCGGGAGATCCGGGGATACGCAGTATTTT.

The chain uses TRBV6-1 and TRBJ2-7; 10 bases fit TRBD1. The length of the CDR3 is 15 residues. The germline gives CDR1 MNHNS, CDR2 SASEGT. With V trimmed by 5 bases and J by 1 base, 5 bases remained unmatched. CDR3 amino acids: CASSNRDRGSYEQYF. The DNA of the CDR3 is TGTGCCAGCAGTAACCGGGACAGGGGTTCCTACGAGCAGTACTTC.

V is TRBV6-5 and J is TRBJ2-1, with 7 bases lining up with TRBD2. Germline CDR1 MNHEY, CDR2 SVGAGI. V was clipped by 4 bases and J by 1 base; unmatched bases: 7. This CDR3 is built from 16 residues. CDR3 protein: CASSFREVGSYNEQFF. The CDR3 DNA reads as TGTGCCAGCAGTTTTCGGGAGGTTGGGTCCTACAATGAGCAGTTCTTC.

V usage is TRBV9 and J usage is TRBJ1-5, with D possibly matching TRBD1 (5 bases). There are 15 residues in the CDR3. CDR1 and CDR2 from the germline V gene are SGDLS and YYNGEE. The V and J ends lost 0 bases and 4 bases respectively, with 11 bases between them. CDR3 sequence (DNA): TGTGCCAGCAGCGTAGACCCGGACACAAATCAGCCCCAGCATTTT. It yields the protein CASSVDPDTNQPQHF. The complete variable domain, with remaining parts taken from reference TRBV9 and TRBJ1-5, reads DSGVTQTPKHLITATGQRVTLRCSPRSGDLSVYWYQQSLDQGLQFLIQYYNGEERAKGNILERFSAQQFPDLHSELNLSSLELGDSALYFCASSVDPDTNQPQHFGDGTRLSIL.

The rearrangement links TRBV18 to TRBJ2-7, with D unresolved. The CDR3 spans 17 residues. V lost 3 bases and J lost 4, with 22 bases in between. CDR1 KGHSH and CDR2 LQKENI come from the germline V gene. CDR3 residues: CASSPRNPTGYKYEQYF. The CDR3 DNA is TGTGCCAGCTCACCGAGGAATCCCACCGGCTATAAATACGAGCAGTACTTC.

V and J are TRBV6-5 and TRBJ1-2; TRBD1 might be the D (5 bases). This CDR3 comprises 14 residues. V was trimmed by 5 bases and J by 4 bases, leaving 14 bases between them. Germline loops: CDR1 MNHEY, CDR2 SVGAGI. CDR3 nucleotide sequence: TGTGCCAGCAGTCCGACAGAGAACACCTATGGCTACACCTTC. Translating gives CASSPTENTYGYTF.

The chain uses TRBV5-1 and TRBJ2-7; 7 nucleotides agree with TRBD1. The CDR3 has 16 amino acids. J gave up 3 bases and V 3 bases, and 12 bases lay outside the gene matches. The V gene's germline CDR1 is SGHRS and CDR2 YFSETQ. The CDR3 sequence: CASSSTSTGLNYEQYF. CDR3 nucleotide sequence: TGCGCCAGCAGCTCGACTTCGACAGGGTTGAACTACGAGCAGTACTTC. The full variable domain, completed using reference TRBV5-1 and TRBJ2-7, is KAGVTQTPRYLIKTRGQQVTLSCSPISGHRSVSWYQQTPGQGLQFLFEYFSETQRNKGNFPGRFSGRQFSNSRSEMNVSTLELGDSALYLCASSSTSTGLNYEQYFGPGTRLTVT.

This rearrangement joins TRBV4-1 to TRBJ2-7; TRBD2 matches at 8 bases. Germline lookup yields CDR1 MGHRA and CDR2 YSYEKL. J was trimmed by 2 bases and V by 2 bases; bases with no gene match: 8. There are 16 residues in the CDR3. CDR3 DNA: TGCGCCAGCAGCCAATCGACTAGCGCATTTACCTACGAGCAGTACTTC. Translating it yields CASSQSTSAFTYEQYF.

The rearrangement uses TRBV5-1 and TRBJ1-2, with D perhaps TRBD1 (6 bases). Germline loops: CDR1 SGHRS, CDR2 YFSETQ. The CDR3 spans 13 residues. Between the trimmed V and J ends, which lost 4 bases and 4 bases, there was a span of 11 bases. CDR3 amino acids: CASSPGQSYGYTF. The CDR3 bases are TGCGCCAGCAGCCCCGGACAGTCCTATGGCTACACCTTC.

This chain uses TRBV19 with TRBJ2-5; 8 nucleotides match TRBD2. V dropped 6 bases and J dropped 6; count of bases not matched to a gene: 15. Per germline, CDR1 LNHDA and CDR2 SQIVND (reference sequence). The CDR3 is made up of 16 amino acids. The CDR3 sequence is CASSPGGSPVGKTQYF. In DNA form, the CDR3 reads TGTGCCAGTAGCCCGGGGGGGTCGCCGGTTGGGAAGACCCAGTACTTC. The full variable domain, completed using reference TRBV19 and TRBJ2-5, is DGGITQSPKYLFRKEGQNVTLSCEQNLNHDAMYWYRQDPGQGLRLIYYSQIVNDFQKGDIAEGYSVSREKKESFPLTVTSAQKNPTAFYLCASSPGGSPVGKTQYFGPGTRLLVL.

The V call is TRBV20-1, the J call TRBJ1-2, with D possibly TRBD1 on 5 matching bases. The CDR3 is 11 amino acids. The germline V and J ends were trimmed by 6 bases and 5 bases, with 10 bases remaining between them. CDR1 is DFQATT and CDR2 is SNEGSKA in the germline V gene (reference sequence). CDR3 loop: CSADTGYGYTF. The DNA for the CDR3 is TGCAGTGCGGACACAGGTTATGGCTACACCTTC.

V is TRBV6-6 and J is TRBJ2-7; D is ambiguous. CDR3 size: 14 residues. V lost 0 bases and J 1 base, leaving 7 bases between the germline ends. Germline values: CDR1 MNHNY, CDR2 SVGAGI (reference sequence). The CDR3 region has the DNA TGTGCCAGCAGTTACTCGTTCGGGTCCTACGAGCAGTACTTC. Its protein is CASSYSFGSYEQYF.

The rearrangement uses TRBV7-3 and TRBJ1-1; D is unclear. This CDR3 spans 13 amino acids. CDR1 is SGHTA and CDR2 is FQGTGA in the germline V gene. Trimming removed 4 bases from V and 7 bases from J, with 13 bases in between. Written as DNA, the CDR3 is TGTGCCAGCAGCTCGAGCTTCGGTGGTGAAGCTTTCTTT. It encodes CASSSSFGGEAFF. The variable domain in full, with the rest retrieved from reference TRBV7-3 and TRBJ1-1, is GAGVSQTPSNKVTEKGKYVELRCDPISGHTALYWYRQSLGQGPEFLIYFQGTGAADDSGLPNDRFFAVRPEGSVSTLKIQRTERGDSAVYLCASSSSFGGEAFFGQGTRLTVV.

This clone was observed once. This rearrangement joins TRBV30 to TRBJ1-5; TRBD1 might be the D (5 bases). V lost 2 bases, J lost 0 bases, and 20 bases lay in between. From germline, CDR1 is GTSNPN and CDR2 SVGIG (reference sequence). The CDR3 runs to 18 residues. Here the CDR3 DNA reads TGTGCCTGGAGTAGCGGGGACCGGCTTGGGAGTAGCAATCAGCCCCAGCATTTT. Encoded protein: CAWSSGDRLGSSNQPQHF.

The chain couples TRBV5-1 to TRBJ2-7; 13 positions match TRBD2. Germline V gives CDR1 SGHRS, CDR2 YFSETQ. Unmatched junction bases numbered 7, after V lost 2 bases and J lost 2 bases. The CDR3 runs to 17 residues. The CDR3 loop reads CASSFTSGRAVPYEQYF. In DNA, the CDR3 is TGCGCCAGCAGCTTTACTAGCGGGAGGGCCGTTCCCTACGAGCAGTACTTC.

V is TRBV5-1 and J is TRBJ1-5, with D maybe TRBD1 (6 bases). This CDR3 region has 15 residues. Per the germline V gene, CDR1 is SGHRS and CDR2 is YFSETQ. Trimming left V 0 bases short and J 7 bases short, with 14 bases between. For the CDR3, the DNA is TGCGCCAGCAGCTTGGATGGGGGCTCGGGGCAGCCCCAGCATTTT. Protein sequence: CASSLDGGSGQPQHF.

The rearrangement links TRBV5-1 to TRBJ2-2; 12 bases map to TRBD1. V dropped 4 bases and J dropped 5; count of bases not matched to a gene: 6. Looked up from germline, CDR1 is SGHRS and CDR2 is YFSETQ. CDR3 length: 16 residues. The CDR3 sequence is CASSTGQGASTGELFF. CDR3 DNA sequence: TGCGCCAGCAGCACGGGACAGGGGGCAAGTACCGGGGAGCTGTTTTTT. Drawing the rest from reference TRBV5-1 and TRBJ2-2, the complete variable domain is KAGVTQTPRYLIKTRGQQVTLSCSPISGHRSVSWYQQTPGQGLQFLFEYFSETQRNKGNFPGRFSGRQFSNSRSEMNVSTLELGDSALYLCASSTGQGASTGELFFGEGSRLTVL.

The chain carries TRBV28 and TRBJ1-5, with D perhaps TRBD1 (6 bases). The CDR3 is 16 amino acids. The V end lost 6 bases, the J end lost 2 bases, and 17 bases lay between the germline ends. The germline V gene encodes CDR1 MDHEN and CDR2 SYDVKM. This CDR3 is CASSLGGALGNQPQHF. In DNA form, the CDR3 reads TGTGCCAGCAGCCTCGGGGGGGCATTGGGCAATCAGCCCCAGCATTTT.

The V and J genes are TRBV28 and TRBJ2-3, with D possibly matching TRBD2 (6 bases). The CDR3 covers 15 residues. Trimming cost V 8 bases and J 1 base, with 16 bases left between them. Germline V gives CDR1 MDHEN, CDR2 SYDVKM. As DNA, the CDR3 is TGTGCCAGCCGGCAATTTGGACTACGCACAGATACGCAGTATTTT. Translated, it gives CASRQFGLRTDTQYF.

The V gene is TRBV27, the J gene TRBJ2-7; TRBD2 agrees at 7 bases. The germline V gene has CDR1 MNHEY and CDR2 SMNVEV (reference sequence). The junction had 17 bases not matched to a gene; V was cut back by 5 bases and J by 7 bases. There are 16 residues in the CDR3. The CDR3 coding sequence is TGTGCCAGCAGTCCCTCCTCCCACGGGGGGACTACGGAGCAGTACTTC. Translation: CASSPSSHGGTTEQYF.